The rows below give T cell receptor beta chains drawn from one sample of a study of T cell repertoires in cytomegalovirus infection. TCRdb reanalysed the reads using MiXCR and keeps one entry per CDR3 protein. The table includes around 320,000 distinct CDR3 sequences, roughly 9.5% detected once. Sequenced: PBMCs. These receptors were collected from a human donor in good health (CMV status not recorded). Some clones in this sample may be carry-over from other donors' samples. The CDR3 runs from the conserved cysteine through the conserved F or W. D genes are given only for firm matches. Clone size is given for some rows only: seen once, a few or many times, or a class if the clone is expanded.

d_gene	j_gene	abundance	v_gene	CDR3aa	CDR3nt
.	TRBJ1-1	many	TRBV11-2	CASSRNLNTEAFF	TGTGCCAGCAGCCGGAATTTGAACACTGAAGCTTTCTTT
.	TRBJ2-2	.	TRBV29-1	CTPNPNTGELFF	TGCACCCCCAACCCCAACACCGGGGAGCTGTTTTTT
TRBD1	TRBJ1-5	few	TRBV5-6	CASSLFTGVSNQPQHF	TGTGCCAGCAGCTTGTTTACAGGGGTTAGCAATCAGCCCCAGCATTTT
TRBD1	TRBJ1-5	many	TRBV7-4	CASSLAKPGQANQPQHF	TGTGCCAGCAGCTTAGCCAAGCCGGGACAGGCCAATCAGCCCCAGCATTTT
.	TRBJ2-5	few	TRBV7-2	CASSLMAVETQYF	TGTGCCAGCAGCTTAATGGCCGTGGAGACCCAGTACTTC
TRBD1	TRBJ2-3	.	TRBV20-1	CSARMTGNTQYF	TGCAGTGCAAGAATGACAGGGAACACGCAGTATTTT
.	TRBJ2-7	many	TRBV7-8	CASSLRPGYEQYF	TGTGCCAGCAGCCTTCGTCCAGGCTACGAGCAGTACTTC
.	TRBJ1-2	.	TRBV28	CASSTTGRRGYTF	TGTGCCAGCAGCACTACCGGGAGAAGGGGCTACACCTTC
.	TRBJ1-1	many	TRBV7-2	CASSFGVEAFF	TGTGCCAGCAGCTTCGGGGTTGAAGCTTTCTTT
TRBD2	TRBJ2-7	many	TRBV7-6	CASSLLDSGRAETYEQYF	TGTGCCAGCAGCTTGCTGGATAGCGGGAGGGCCGAGACCTACGAGCAGTACTTC
.	TRBJ2-1	few	TRBV29-1	CSVERQFNEQFF	TGCAGCGTTGAACGTCAGTTCAATGAGCAGTTCTTC
.	TRBJ1-1	many	TRBV7-2	CASSSQGGNTEAFF	TGTGCCAGCAGCTCACAGGGTGGGAACACTGAAGCTTTCTTT
.	TRBJ1-1	many	TRBV12-3/TRBV12-4	CASTSPPGTEAFF	TGTGCCAGCACAAGTCCCCCGGGCACTGAAGCTTTCTTT
.	TRBJ2-7	.	TRBV7-9	CASSLEGSASFYEQYF	TGTGCCAGCAGCTTAGAAGGAAGCGCTTCATTCTACGAGCAGTACTTC
.	TRBJ2-7	many	TRBV20-1	CSARTARRDEQYF	TGCAGTGCTAGAACCGCGCGCCGCGACGAGCAGTACTTC
.	TRBJ1-2	.	TRBV20-1	CSASQLQGGVYTF	TGCAGTGCTAGTCAGCTACAGGGCGGCGTGTACACCTTC
TRBD2	TRBJ2-3	.	TRBV20-1	CSGLASSQDTQYF	TGCAGTGGACTAGCGAGCTCACAGGATACGCAGTATTTT
.	TRBJ2-4	many	TRBV6-2/TRBV6-3	CASSYPGGAREGILAKNIQYF	TGTGCCAGCAGTTACCCCGGCGGTGCCCGTGAAGGAATACTAGCCAAAAACATTCAGTACTTC
TRBD1	TRBJ1-2	.	TRBV20-1	CSAREQGGWDGYTF	TGCAGTGCTAGAGAACAGGGGGGATGGGATGGCTACACCTTC
.	TRBJ2-5	many	TRBV7-2	CASSLNSGIGQETQYF	TGTGCCAGCAGCCTAAACTCAGGGATTGGGCAAGAGACCCAGTACTTC
.	TRBJ1-1	.	TRBV4-1	CASSPTLTNTEAFF	TGCGCCAGCAGCCCCACCCTTACGAACACTGAAGCTTTCTTT
TRBD2	TRBJ2-5	.	TRBV10-2	CASSLTAGGGETQYF	TGCGCCAGCAGTCTTACAGCGGGAGGTGGGGAGACCCAGTACTTC
.	TRBJ1-1	.	TRBV12-3/TRBV12-4	CASSLDNYMNTEAFF	TGTGCCAGCAGTTTAGACAACTACATGAACACTGAAGCTTTCTTT
TRBD1	TRBJ2-2	.	TRBV29-1	CSVVWSRGRSGELFF	TGCAGCGTTGTGTGGAGCAGGGGGCGGTCCGGGGAGCTGTTTTTT
.	TRBJ1-1	many	TRBV7-2	CASRPQLLNTEAFF	TGTGCCAGCAGACCCCAACTTCTGAACACTGAAGCTTTCTTT
.	TRBJ1-1	few	TRBV7-6	CASSFVQNTEAFF	TGTGCCAGCAGCTTCGTCCAGAACACTGAAGCTTTCTTT
.	TRBJ2-3	many	TRBV7-2	CASSSLGGSSTDTQYF	TGTGCCAGCAGCTCCCTTGGGGGATCTAGCACAGATACGCAGTATTTT
.	TRBJ2-5	few	TRBV11-2	CASSLLGLTFETQYF	TGTGCCAGCAGCTTATTGGGACTTACGTTCGAGACCCAGTACTTC
.	TRBJ2-7	many	TRBV7-2	CASSLTGRDPYEQYF	TGTGCCAGCAGCCTCACAGGGAGGGATCCCTACGAGCAGTACTTC
TRBD2	TRBJ2-7	.	TRBV24-1	CAPTDGGRGSPYEQYF	TGTGCCCCCACCGATGGCGGGAGGGGGAGCCCCTACGAGCAGTACTTC
TRBD2	TRBJ2-3	many	TRBV28	CASSLVPLAGDADTQYF	TGTGCCAGCAGTTTGGTCCCCCTAGCGGGAGATGCAGATACGCAGTATTTT
TRBD1	TRBJ2-7	many	TRBV7-9	CASRAGGNEQYF	TGTGCCAGCAGGGCAGGGGGCAACGAGCAGTACTTC
TRBD1	TRBJ2-3	.	TRBV13	CASSSGLGTDTTYF	TGTGCCAGCAGCTCTGGACTGGGGACAGATACGACGTATTTT
.	TRBJ1-5	.	TRBV6-2/TRBV6-3	CASSYSPGSNQPQHF	TGTGCCAGCAGTTACTCGCCCGGGAGCAATCAGCCCCAGCATTTT
.	TRBJ2-7	.	TRBV4-1	CASSQRPALRGQYF	TGCGCCAGCAGCCAGCGGCCGGCACTCAGGGGGCAGTACTTC
.	TRBJ2-1	.	TRBV20-1	CSARDRRGGYNEQFF	TGCAGTGCTAGAGACCGACGAGGAGGATACAATGAGCAGTTCTTC
TRBD1	TRBJ1-2	few	TRBV12-3/TRBV12-4	CASSFRGANGYTF	TGTGCCAGCAGTTTCAGGGGGGCTAATGGCTACACCTTC
.	TRBJ1-1	few	TRBV19	CASSLQGPGEAFF	TGTGCCAGTAGTTTACAGGGCCCGGGTGAAGCTTTCTTT
.	TRBJ2-1	few	TRBV6-5	CASSIGTQPSTYNEQFF	TGTGCCAGCAGTATAGGGACTCAGCCCTCGACCTACAATGAGCAGTTCTTC
TRBD2	TRBJ2-1	many	TRBV7-2	CASSFTGLAGGRGYEQFF	TGTGCCAGCAGCTTCACCGGACTAGCGGGGGGGCGGGGATATGAGCAGTTCTTC
.	TRBJ1-2	many	TRBV7-2	CASSSPSEAGYTF	TGTGCCAGCAGCTCCCCCTCGGAAGCAGGCTACACCTTC
TRBD2	TRBJ2-1	.	TRBV6-1	CASSSTSGGLGEQFF	TGTGCCAGCAGTTCCACTAGCGGGGGCTTAGGTGAGCAGTTCTTC
.	TRBJ1-2	many	TRBV12-3/TRBV12-4	CASTRRIFDLNGYTF	TGTGCCAGCACCCGGCGGATCTTCGATCTTAATGGCTACACCTTC
.	TRBJ1-4	many	TRBV6-1	CASSFRGSTNEKLFF	TGTGCCAGCAGTTTCCGGGGTTCAACTAATGAAAAACTGTTTTTT
.	TRBJ2-7	many	TRBV7-9	CASRTGGAGEQYF	TGTGCCAGCAGGACAGGTGGGGCAGGAGAGCAGTACTTC
.	TRBJ1-4	.	TRBV18	CASGTNEKLFF	TGTGCATCGGGAACTAATGAAAAACTGTTTTTT
.	TRBJ2-6	.	TRBV7-9	CASSLQGIGGANVLTF	TGTGCCAGCAGCTTACAGGGGATCGGTGGGGCCAACGTCCTGACTTTC
.	TRBJ2-7	.	TRBV10-3	CAISESPREHEQYF	TGTGCCATCAGTGAGTCGCCCAGGGAGCACGAGCAGTACTTC
.	TRBJ1-2	.	TRBV19	CASYRLGENYGYTF	TGTGCCAGTTACCGTCTGGGTGAGAACTATGGCTACACCTTC
TRBD1	TRBJ2-3	.	TRBV7-2	CASSLEGGGTQYF	TGTGCCAGCAGCTTAGAAGGGGGCGGGACGCAGTATTTT
.	TRBJ2-1	few	TRBV9	CASSVKQGSYNEQFF	TGTGCCAGCAGCGTAAAGCAGGGCTCCTACAATGAGCAGTTCTTC
.	TRBJ2-7	.	TRBV7-8	CASSSTIGNYEQYF	TGTGCCAGCAGCTCCACCATCGGGAACTACGAGCAGTACTTC
TRBD2	TRBJ2-3	many	TRBV12-3/TRBV12-4	CASSPRGLAGGQDTQYF	TGTGCCAGCAGTCCCCGGGGACTAGCGGGAGGACAAGATACGCAGTATTTT
TRBD2	TRBJ2-7	many	TRBV7-2	CASSPQRGESSEQYF	TGTGCCAGCAGCCCCCAGCGGGGGGAATCGAGCGAGCAGTACTTC
.	TRBJ1-4	many	TRBV7-2	CASSLGQTNEKLFF	TGTGCCAGCAGCTTAGGTCAGACTAATGAAAAACTGTTTTTT